Listed below are T cell receptor beta chains from one sample, sequenced in a study of blood T cell repertoires in COVID-19. Repertoires were generated with immunoSEQ multiplex PCR, while TCRdb's copy carries only in-frame clones and drops some. The data contain about 200,000 clones, around 84% of them singletons. Sequencing input: peripheral blood. These receptors originate from a woman at least 80 years old with acute or convalescent COVID-19. CDR3s include the opening cysteine and the closing phenylalanine or tryptophan. Fields, in order: CDR3 protein, CDR3 DNA, V gene, D gene, clone size, J gene. A D gene is named only where the DNA matches it firmly. Size tells how often a clone was seen (once, few, many) or the class of an expanded clone, and some rows leave it out.

CDR3aa: CASSLIVGDLKQFF
CDR3nt: TGCGCCAGCAGCTTAATAGTCGGGGACTTAAAGCAGTTCTTC
v_gene: TRBV5-1
d_gene: NA
abundance: NA
j_gene: TRBJ2-1

CDR3aa: CASSPRTGPIEKLFF
CDR3nt: TGCGCCAGCAGCCCCCGGACAGGGCCAATTGAAAAACTGTTTTTT
v_gene: TRBV5-1
d_gene: TRBD1
abundance: NA
j_gene: TRBJ1-4

CDR3aa: CASLPGLNTEAFF
CDR3nt: TGTGCCAGCTTACCAGGCCTGAACACTGAAGCTTTCTTT
v_gene: TRBV11-2
d_gene: NA
abundance: few
j_gene: TRBJ1-1

CDR3aa: CASQTGRTSGNTIYF
CDR3nt: TGTGCCAGTCAGACAGGGAGAACTTCTGGAAACACCATATATTTT
v_gene: TRBV19
d_gene: TRBD1
abundance: NA
j_gene: TRBJ1-3

CDR3aa: CARVPGQSTDTQYF
CDR3nt: TGTGCCAGGGTTCCGGGACAGAGTACAGATACGCAGTATTTT
v_gene: TRBV19
d_gene: TRBD1
abundance: NA
j_gene: TRBJ2-3

CDR3aa: CASSPSTDSYEQYF
CDR3nt: TGTGCCAGCTCACCAAGTACAGACTCCTACGAGCAGTACTTC
v_gene: TRBV18
d_gene: NA
abundance: NA
j_gene: TRBJ2-7

CDR3aa: CASSEAYNTGELFF
CDR3nt: TGTGCCAGCAGTGAAGCGTATAACACCGGGGAGCTGTTTTTT
v_gene: TRBV2
d_gene: NA
abundance: NA
j_gene: TRBJ2-2

CDR3aa: CASTRDTGYQETQYF
CDR3nt: TGTGCCAGCACCCGGGACACAGGCTACCAAGAGACCCAGTACTTC
v_gene: TRBV9
d_gene: NA
abundance: NA
j_gene: TRBJ2-5

CDR3aa: CASSTNSYTEAFF
CDR3nt: TGTGCCAGCAGCACCAACAGCTACACTGAAGCTTTCTTT
v_gene: TRBV11-3
d_gene: NA
abundance: NA
j_gene: TRBJ1-1

CDR3aa: CASSEQGLNSPLHF
CDR3nt: TGTGCCAGCAGCGAACAGGGGCTAAATTCACCCCTCCACTTT
v_gene: TRBV3-1/TRBV3-2
d_gene: TRBD1
abundance: NA
j_gene: TRBJ1-6

CDR3aa: CASSPQVGASNQPQHF
CDR3nt: TGTGCCAGCTCACCACAGGTAGGGGCGAGCAATCAGCCCCAGCATTTT
v_gene: TRBV18
d_gene: NA
abundance: NA
j_gene: TRBJ1-5

CDR3aa: CASSPSPGDTSTEAFF
CDR3nt: TGTGCCAGCAGCCCGTCTCCAGGGGATACGAGCACTGAAGCTTTCTTT
v_gene: TRBV11-2
d_gene: NA
abundance: NA
j_gene: TRBJ1-1

CDR3aa: CASSQDAGLDEKLFF
CDR3nt: TGCGCCAGCAGCCAAGATGCGGGCTTGGATGAAAAACTGTTTTTT
v_gene: TRBV4-1
d_gene: NA
abundance: NA
j_gene: TRBJ1-4

CDR3aa: CAWSAGSTNTGELFF
CDR3nt: TGTGCCTGGAGTGCCGGGAGCACTAACACCGGGGAGCTGTTTTTT
v_gene: TRBV30
d_gene: NA
abundance: NA
j_gene: TRBJ2-2

CDR3aa: CASSLELAGAGEQYF
CDR3nt: TGCGCCAGCAGCTTGGAACTCGCGGGGGCGGGGGAGCAGTACTTC
v_gene: TRBV5-1
d_gene: NA
abundance: NA
j_gene: TRBJ2-7

CDR3aa: CASSQESLYNEQFF
CDR3nt: TGTGCCAGCAGCCAAGAGTCCCTCTACAATGAGCAGTTCTTC
v_gene: TRBV3-1/TRBV3-2
d_gene: NA
abundance: NA
j_gene: TRBJ2-1

CDR3aa: CASSGNRGHYNEQFF
CDR3nt: TGTGCCAGCAGTGGGAACAGGGGCCACTACAATGAGCAGTTCTTC
v_gene: TRBV2
d_gene: TRBD1
abundance: NA
j_gene: TRBJ2-1

CDR3aa: CASSREERVGSYGYTF
CDR3nt: TGCGCCAGCAGCCGAGAAGAGAGGGTGGGAAGCTATGGCTACACCTTC
v_gene: TRBV4-3
d_gene: NA
abundance: NA
j_gene: TRBJ1-2

CDR3aa: CASSPSGDEQFF
CDR3nt: TGTGCCAGCTCACCATCCGGAGATGAGCAGTTCTTC
v_gene: TRBV18
d_gene: NA
abundance: NA
j_gene: TRBJ2-1

CDR3aa: CASSLGGERGTQYF
CDR3nt: TGCGCCAGCAGTCTGGGTGGGGAGCGGGGTACGCAGTATTTT
v_gene: TRBV10-1
d_gene: TRBD2
abundance: NA
j_gene: TRBJ2-3

CDR3aa: CASSQDSRLAGGRGETQYF
CDR3nt: TGTGCCAGCAGCCAAGATTCAAGACTAGCGGGAGGGAGGGGAGAGACCCAGTACTTC
v_gene: TRBV3-1/TRBV3-2
d_gene: TRBD2
abundance: NA
j_gene: TRBJ2-5

CDR3aa: CASSGSRYYGYTF
CDR3nt: TGTGCCAGCAGTGGGAGTAGGTACTATGGCTACACCTTC
v_gene: TRBV25-1
d_gene: NA
abundance: NA
j_gene: TRBJ1-2

CDR3aa: CASIPGTGGTGELFF
CDR3nt: TGTGCCAGCATTCCCGGGACAGGGGGAACCGGGGAGCTGTTTTTT
v_gene: TRBV7-9
d_gene: TRBD1
abundance: few
j_gene: TRBJ2-2

CDR3aa: CASSAGLALDTQYF
CDR3nt: TGTGCCAGCAGCGCAGGACTAGCGTTAGATACGCAGTATTTT
v_gene: TRBV9
d_gene: TRBD2
abundance: few
j_gene: TRBJ2-3

CDR3aa: CASSVAPSGNTIYF
CDR3nt: TGTGCCAGCAGCGTAGCTCCCTCTGGAAACACCATATATTTT
v_gene: TRBV9
d_gene: NA
abundance: NA
j_gene: TRBJ1-3

CDR3aa: CASSRQGAGQPQHF
CDR3nt: TGTGCCAGCAGTCGACAGGGGGCTGGTCAGCCCCAGCATTTT
v_gene: TRBV7-9
d_gene: TRBD1
abundance: NA
j_gene: TRBJ1-5

CDR3aa: CASSTLAGAYEQYF
CDR3nt: TGTGCCAGCAGCACACTAGCGGGGGCCTACGAGCAGTACTTC
v_gene: TRBV7-8
d_gene: TRBD2
abundance: NA
j_gene: TRBJ2-7

CDR3aa: CASSLSPFGQGGFF
CDR3nt: TGTGCCAGCAGTTTATCCCCTTTCGGACAGGGGGGTTTCTTC
v_gene: TRBV27
d_gene: TRBD1
abundance: NA
j_gene: TRBJ2-1

CDR3aa: CASTRTGTGNQPQHF
CDR3nt: TGTGCCAGTACACGAACCGGGACAGGGAATCAGCCCCAGCATTTT
v_gene: TRBV19
d_gene: TRBD1
abundance: NA
j_gene: TRBJ1-5

CDR3aa: CAISEVGATGAFF
CDR3nt: TGTGCCATCAGTGAGGTGGGGGCTACTGGAGCTTTCTTT
v_gene: TRBV10-3
d_gene: NA
abundance: NA
j_gene: TRBJ1-1

CDR3aa: CASSLKESWAEAFF
CDR3nt: TGCGCCAGCAGCCTTAAGGAGAGCTGGGCTGAAGCTTTCTTT
v_gene: TRBV4-3
d_gene: NA
abundance: NA
j_gene: TRBJ1-1

CDR3aa: CASSLPTSPGYNEQFF
CDR3nt: TGTGCCAGCAGTTTACCGACCTCTCCGGGATACAATGAGCAGTTCTTC
v_gene: TRBV27
d_gene: NA
abundance: few
j_gene: TRBJ2-1

CDR3aa: CASSLGVTGLSGEKLFF
CDR3nt: TGTGCCAGCAGCTTAGGTGTGACAGGGCTCTCTGGGGAAAAACTGTTTTTT
v_gene: TRBV7-8
d_gene: TRBD1
abundance: NA
j_gene: TRBJ1-4

CDR3aa: CASRPNRGQGLQETQYF
CDR3nt: TGCGCCAGCAGACCGAACAGGGGCCAAGGCCTCCAAGAGACCCAGTACTTC
v_gene: TRBV5-1
d_gene: TRBD1
abundance: once
j_gene: TRBJ2-5

CDR3aa: CASSLEQASEQYF
CDR3nt: TGCGCCAGCAGCTTAGAACAGGCCTCCGAGCAGTACTTC
v_gene: TRBV5-1
d_gene: NA
abundance: NA
j_gene: TRBJ2-7

CDR3aa: CASRPSPGQGPYEQYF
CDR3nt: TGTGCCAGCAGGCCCTCTCCGGGACAGGGCCCCTACGAGCAGTACTTC
v_gene: TRBV6-6
d_gene: TRBD1
abundance: NA
j_gene: TRBJ2-7

CDR3aa: CASSFVQETQYF
CDR3nt: TGCGCCAGCAGCTTCGTCCAAGAGACCCAGTACTTC
v_gene: TRBV5-1
d_gene: NA
abundance: once
j_gene: TRBJ2-5

CDR3aa: CASSLQEGFGETQYF
CDR3nt: TGTGCCAGCAGTTTACAGGAAGGATTTGGTGAGACCCAGTACTTC
v_gene: TRBV28
d_gene: NA
abundance: NA
j_gene: TRBJ2-5

CDR3aa: CASSPLTGGFADTQYF
CDR3nt: TGTGCCAGCAGCCCCCTCACAGGGGGCTTTGCAGATACGCAGTATTTT
v_gene: TRBV5-5
d_gene: TRBD1
abundance: NA
j_gene: TRBJ2-3